The clone carrying this T cell receptor beta chain was recorded at least ten times. Per germline, CDR1 SEHNR and CDR2 FQNEAQ (reference sequence). With 5 bases removed from V and 2 bases from J, the gap between germline ends came to 15 bases. The CDR3 has 15 amino acids. Building the TCR beta libraries relied on iRepertoire HTBI primers, and CDR3 regions underwent Arm-PCR. TCRdb passed the multiplex PCR reads through MiXCR, listing each CDR3 protein once. The table has 350,000 to 450,000 distinct CDR3 sequences, 15% seen once. These data come from a study of regulatory T cells in long-lasting Graves disease. Regarding time point: newly diagnosed GD, antithyroid drugs for less than 3 months. RNA isolated from PBMCs was used to make the TCR library. Enrollment of patients was through an endocrinology department in Xi'an, China. The sample also formed part of further work on T cells in Graves' hyperthyroidism and ophthalmopathy. Turning to that study: During a first-round RT-PCR of the TCR CDR3, the HTBI primer set was used.

This clonotype was sampled from a woman between 35 and 50 years old with Graves disease. The input for sequencing was peripheral blood mononuclear cells (PBMCs), taken at new diagnosis, from a patient treated with antithyroid drugs. The rearrangement uses TRBV7-9 and TRBJ2-5, with D possibly TRBD2 on 5 matching bases. The CDR3: CASSPREGRQETQYF. The CDR3 nucleotides are TGTGCCAGCAGCCCCCGGGAAGGCCGGCAAGAGACCCAGTACTTC.